These T cell receptor beta chains were read from a single sample in a study of cytotoxic CD8 clonotypes in ibrutinib-treated CLL. Only in-frame clones appear in the TCRdb table, and some are missing; sequencing was by immunoSEQ multiplex PCR. Of some 200,000 clones listed, roughly three quarters are singletons. Sequences were derived from PBMCs, sampled after 12 months of ibrutinib treatment. The receptors were gathered from a human donor with chronic lymphocytic leukemia. Both conserved end residues are part of each CDR3. The D gene is left open where the match is weak. Clone size is stated in some rows and not others, as once, few, many or a class when expanded.

D | size | J | V | length | DNA | CDR3
. | . | TRBJ1-1 | TRBV5-4 | 15 | TGTGCCAGCAGCTTTTACCGGGACAAGAACACTGAAGCTTTCTTT | CASSFYRDKNTEAFF
TRBD2 | . | TRBJ2-4 | TRBV7-9 | 17 | TGTGCCAGCAGCTCCCCCCCAGCGGGGTTAGCCAAAAACATTCAGTACTTC | CASSSPPAGLAKNIQYF
. | . | TRBJ2-2 | TRBV30 | 14 | TGTGCCTGGAGTGGGGGTAGTGGCACCGGGGAGCTGTTTTTT | CAWSGGSGTGELFF
TRBD2 | few | TRBJ2-2 | TRBV7-7 | 17 | TGTGCTAGCAGCCCGAATATAGCGGGAGGGATCACCGGGGAGCTGTTTTTT | CASSPNIAGGITGELFF
. | . | TRBJ2-7 | TRBV30 | 14 | TGTGCCTGGAGTGTACCAGGCCCTAGGTACGAGCAGTACTTC | CAWSVPGPRYEQYF
. | . | TRBJ1-6 | TRBV18 | 14 | TGTGCCAGCTCATACCCAGGGGAGGGTTCACCCCTCCACTTT | CASSYPGEGSPLHF
TRBD2 | . | TRBJ2-1 | TRBV7-2 | 15 | TGTGCCAGCAGCTGGCAGGCGGGGGACTACAATGAGCAGTTCTTC | CASSWQAGDYNEQFF
. | . | TRBJ2-7 | TRBV6-1 | 15 | TGTGCCAGCAGTGAGGGGACGGCCTCACTCTACGAGCAGTACTTC | CASSEGTASLYEQYF
TRBD2 | . | TRBJ2-7 | TRBV28 | 15 | TGTGCCAGCAGTCCCCTAGCGGGAGGGCCCTACGAGCAGTACTTC | CASSPLAGGPYEQYF
. | . | TRBJ2-1 | TRBV15 | 18 | TGTGCCACCAGCAGAGGCATTAAGGACAGCGGATTCGGCGGGAAGCAGTTCTTC | CATSRGIKDSGFGGKQFF
. | once | TRBJ1-1 | TRBV7-6 | 14 | TGTGCCAGCAGCCCCCCGTCGCTGAACACTGAAGCTTTCTTT | CASSPPSLNTEAFF
. | few | TRBJ2-5 | TRBV11-2 | 12 | TGTGCCAGCAGCCCGAGGCTGGAGACCCAGTACTTC | CASSPRLETQYF
TRBD2 | few | TRBJ2-5 | TRBV28 | 16 | TGTGCCAGCAGCTCCGGGACTACATTTTACCAAGAGACCCAGTACTTC | CASSSGTTFYQETQYF
. | once | TRBJ1-1 | TRBV18 | 13 | TGTGCCAGCTCACCGGGAGCGAACACTGAAGCTTTCTTT | CASSPGANTEAFF
TRBD2 | . | TRBJ2-1 | TRBV28 | 13 | TGTGCCAGCAGTTCTCAGCGGGAGTATGAGCAGTTCTTC | CASSSQREYEQFF
. | . | TRBJ1-2 | TRBV9 | 11 | TGTGCCAGCAGCGTTGACAGAGACTACACCTTC | CASSVDRDYTF
TRBD1 | few | TRBJ1-1 | TRBV9 | 14 | TGTGCCAGCAGCCTGAGGACAGGGAACACTGAAGCTTTCTTT | CASSLRTGNTEAFF
TRBD2 | . | TRBJ2-4 | TRBV4-2 | 14 | TGTGCCAGCAGCCAGGGACTAGCAGGATGGATTCAGTACTTC | CASSQGLAGWIQYF
. | . | TRBJ2-7 | TRBV15 | 19 | TGTGCCACCAGCAGAGATGGGCGAGACAACTCCCGGATCGTCCACGAGCAGTACTTC | CATSRDGRDNSRIVHEQYF
. | . | TRBJ2-1 | TRBV9 | 15 | TGTGCCAGCAGCGTAGTGGGGGGAGCGAACAATGAGCAGTTCTTC | CASSVVGGANNEQFF
. | few | TRBJ1-2 | TRBV9 | 13 | TGTGCCAGCAGCCTAAGGACCGGGGGTGGCTACACCTTC | CASSLRTGGGYTF
. | . | TRBJ1-2 | TRBV27 | 13 | TGTGCCAGCAGTTCCATAGTTAACTATGGCTACACCTTC | CASSSIVNYGYTF
TRBD1 | few | TRBJ2-1 | TRBV5-1 | 13 | TGCGCCAGCAGCTGGACAGGGGCTGGGGAGCAGTTCTTC | CASSWTGAGEQFF
. | . | TRBJ2-2 | TRBV6-5 | 15 | TGTGCCAGCAAGTCCGGCGGGGTCCGCCCCGGGGAGCTGTTTTTT | CASKSGGVRPGELFF
TRBD1 | . | TRBJ2-2 | TRBV5-6 | 17 | TGTGCCAGCACCGGGACAGGGGGACTCCCGAACACCGGGGAGCTGTTTTTT | CASTGTGGLPNTGELFF
. | . | TRBJ1-1 | TRBV5-5 | 14 | TGTGCCAGCAACCCCCCCGGGGGGGAGGCTGAAGCTTTCTTT | CASNPPGGEAEAFF